This T cell receptor beta chain originates from a study of blood T cell repertoires in COVID-19. Study overall: Collection of acute and convalescent COVID-19 samples took place in the United States, Italy and Spain. T cells, B-cell-depleted T cells, or PBMCs supplied cDNA or gDNA.

Germline assignment: CDR1 MDHEN and CDR2 SYDVKM. V was pared by 5 bases and J by 8 bases, with 24 bases between. This CDR3 has 16 residues. Per the original methods: Quantification of nucleated cells was approximated via reference gene primer amplification. This table comes from immunoSEQ multiplex PCR, and its TCRdb copy is limited to in-frame clones, with some not included. From that table come the V and J calls and clone size; the DNA was used to work out D and trimming. Seen here are about 180,000 clones, 65% to 90% observed once, and the top ten hold over 7.5%. The specimen sequenced was peripheral blood. This TCR came from a man aged 50 to 59 with active or convalescent COVID-19. The V and J genes are TRBV28 and TRBJ1-2; D unclear. CDR3 in amino acids: CASSTGAVGGSRGYTF. The CDR3 DNA reads as TGTGCCAGCAGTACCGGCGCGGTAGGAGGTTCAAGGGGCTACACCTTC.